The 9 T cell receptor beta chains below all came from one sample that was sequenced in a study of blood T cell repertoires in COVID-19. This table comes from immunoSEQ multiplex PCR, and its TCRdb copy is limited to in-frame clones, with some not included. The sample contains around 38,000 clones, nearly 90% of which appear only once. The specimen was peripheral blood. Source of these receptors: a man aged 55 to 70 with COVID-19, enrolled during active disease.

Within the sample, this clone is medium-sized. The chain carries TRBV5-1 and TRBJ2-3; 7 nucleotides match TRBD2. With 7 bases clipped from V and 4 bases from J, the junction kept 6 bases outside the gene matches. The CDR3 has 13 residues. CDR1 is SGHRS, CDR2 YFSETQ, per germline. This CDR3 reads CASSEGGADTQYF. The CDR3 coding sequence is TGCGCCAGCTCTGAGGGAGGGGCAGATACGCAGTATTTT.

The chain links TRBV27 to TRBJ2-2; D may be TRBD1 (5 bases). Looked up from germline, CDR1 is MNHEY and CDR2 is SMNVEV (reference sequence). The CDR3 consists of 14 residues. Trimming removed 5 bases from V and 0 bases from J, with 7 bases in between. The CDR3: CASSRTPNTGELFF. For the CDR3, the DNA is TGTGCCAGCAGTCGGACACCGAACACCGGGGAGCTGTTTTTT.

This clone showed up just a few times. This CDR3 reads CASSLSGTGTYEQYF. In DNA, the CDR3 is TGCGCCAGCAGCCTTTCCGGGACAGGTACCTACGAGCAGTACTTC. This chain connects TRBV5-1 to TRBJ2-7, with 8 positions matching TRBD1. V lost 4 bases and J lost 2; bases outside the gene matches: 8. CDR1 is SGHRS, CDR2 YFSETQ, per germline. The CDR3 spans 15 residues. Full variable domain (rest looked up from reference TRBV5-1 and TRBJ2-7): KAGVTQTPRYLIKTRGQQVTLSCSPISGHRSVSWYQQTPGQGLQFLFEYFSETQRNKGNFPGRFSGRQFSNSRSEMNVSTLELGDSALYLCASSLSGTGTYEQYFGPGTRLTVT.

The chain joins TRBV9 to TRBJ1-5, with D uncertain. V lost 6 bases, J lost 4 bases, and 5 bases lay in between. The germline V gene has CDR1 SGDLS and CDR2 YYNGEE. The CDR3 extends over 11 amino acids. CDR3 region: CASTQNQPQHF. DNA for the CDR3: TGTGCCAGCACTCAGAATCAGCCCCAGCATTTT.

The rearrangement links TRBV2 to TRBJ1-5, with 9 bases identical to TRBD1. This CDR3 spans 16 amino acids. Trimming took 5 bases from V and 0 from J; bases not matched to a gene: 5. Germline-derived CDR1 and CDR2 are SNHLY and FYNNEI. The CDR3 here is CASSPRGQGSNQPQHF. DNA for the CDR3: TGTGCCAGCAGTCCAAGGGGACAGGGTAGCAATCAGCCCCAGCATTTT.

The rearrangement joins TRBV6-5 to TRBJ2-2, with D possibly matching TRBD2 (6 bases). This CDR3 spans 14 amino acids. Germline CDR1 is MNHEY and CDR2 is SVGAGI. The CDR3 sequence: CAEAQEGRSGELFF. The CDR3 DNA follows: TGTGCAGAGGCCCAGGAGGGGAGATCCGGGGAGCTGTTTTTT.

This CDR3 reads CASSTPGTLGYTF. For the CDR3, the DNA is TGTGCCAGCAGTACGCCGGGGACTCTTGGCTACACCTTC. The chain links TRBV6-5 to TRBJ1-2; D might be TRBD1 (5 bases). This CDR3 is built from 13 residues. Trimming stripped 5 bases from V and 7 bases from J, with 14 bases between. The germline CDR1 and CDR2 sequences are MNHEY and SVGAGI.

CDR3 in DNA: TGTGCCAGCAGCCGAGGGTTGATGGCCACTGAAGCTTTCTTT. Its translation is CASSRGLMATEAFF. V usage is TRBV5-6 and J usage is TRBJ1-1, with D unresolved. The germline V and J ends were trimmed by 4 bases and 4 bases, with 14 bases remaining between them. Germline V gene lookup returns CDR1 SGHDT and CDR2 YYEEEE. The CDR3 runs to 14 residues.

J is TRBJ1-2 and V is TRBV3-1 (or the pseudogene TRBV3-2), with TRBD1 matching 9 bases. Germline loops: CDR1 LGHDT, CDR2 YNNKEL (reference sequence). The J segment lost 4 bases and the V segment lost 0 bases, leaving 6 bases of the junction unmatched. This CDR3 comprises 16 residues. In DNA, the CDR3 is TGTGCCAGCAGCCAAGATCTAACAGGGGGCACCTATGGCTACACCTTC. It encodes CASSQDLTGGTYGYTF.